This passage covers 30 T cell receptor beta chains from one sample sequenced in a study of blood T cell repertoires in COVID-19. Some clones are missing from TCRdb's copy, which holds only in-frame ones; the method was immunoSEQ multiplex PCR. Found here are under 30,000 clones, about 94% of them singletons; the top ten hold around 4%. The sample was peripheral blood. The receptor set was obtained from a human donor with active COVID-19. The donor label of this sample is uncertain.

The rearrangement uses TRBV7-9 and TRBJ2-7; 8 nucleotides align to TRBD1. V shed 0 bases, J shed 6 bases, and the junction held 7 bases outside the gene matches. The CDR3 runs to 15 residues. Germline V gene lookup returns CDR1 SEHNR and CDR2 FQNEAQ (reference sequence). As DNA, the CDR3 is TGTGCCAGCAGCTTAGCTTTCGGACAGGGAAGCGAGCAGTACTTC. Translated, it gives CASSLAFGQGSEQYF.

The gene calls are TRBV7-9 and TRBJ2-3, with D uncertain. The CDR3 runs 12 residues. The germline V gene encodes CDR1 SEHNR and CDR2 FQNEAQ (reference sequence). With 0 bases removed from V and 6 bases from J, the gap between germline ends came to 4 bases. CDR3 sequence (DNA): TGTGCCAGCAGCTTAGCTTCGGATACGCAGTATTTT. This translates into CASSLASDTQYF.

In its sample, this clone was seen once. The chain carries TRBV7-2 and TRBJ1-2; the D is unclear. Germline lookup yields CDR1 SGHTA and CDR2 FQGNSA. The CDR3 consists of 13 residues. V lost 3 bases, J lost 5 bases, and 10 bases lay in between. The CDR3 nucleotides read TGTGCCAGCAGCTTGAACCGCGAATATGGCTACACCTTC. Its translation: CASSLNREYGYTF.

The chain couples TRBV28 to TRBJ2-7; 9 bases match TRBD1. V gave up 2 bases and J gave up 2 bases; unmatched junction bases: 7. The V gene's germline CDR1 is MDHEN and CDR2 SYDVKM. The CDR3 has 16 amino acids. CDR3 sequence: CASSLPGQGSAYEQYF. The CDR3 nucleotides read TGTGCCAGCAGTTTACCTGGACAGGGGAGCGCCTACGAGCAGTACTTC.

This sequence joins TRBV28 and TRBJ2-2; the match to TRBD1 covers 10 bases. CDR3 size: 16 residues. Unmatched junction bases numbered 5, after V lost 2 bases and J lost 5 bases. The germline V gene has CDR1 MDHEN and CDR2 SYDVKM. The CDR3, as DNA: TGTGCCAGCAGTTTAATGGGACAGGGGTCGACCGGGGAGCTGTTTTTT. It encodes CASSLMGQGSTGELFF.

The chain links TRBV3-1 (or the pseudogene TRBV3-2) to TRBJ2-1; 8 bases are a match to TRBD1. Trimming cost V 8 bases and J 7 bases; bases outside gene matches: 10. Germline CDR1 and CDR2: LGHDT and YNNKEL (reference sequence). The CDR3 consists of 14 residues. The CDR3 sequence: CASRNRGSGNEQFF. CDR3 nucleotide sequence: TGTGCCAGCCGCAACAGGGGGAGTGGTAATGAGCAGTTCTTC.

The chain combines TRBV4-1 with TRBJ2-7, with D uncertain. Germline assignment: CDR1 MGHRA and CDR2 YSYEKL. V was pared by 4 bases and J by 7 bases, with 14 bases between. The CDR3 is made up of 13 amino acids. The chain's CDR3 is CASSLLPRSEQYF. The CDR3 nucleotides are TGCGCCAGCAGCCTCCTCCCCCGGTCGGAGCAGTACTTC.

The rearrangement links TRBV3-1 (or the pseudogene TRBV3-2) to TRBJ2-3, with 12 nucleotides matching TRBD2. Germline V lookup: CDR1 LGHDT, CDR2 YNNKEL (reference sequence). CDR3 length: 18 residues. V lost 5 bases and J lost 2; bases outside the gene matches: 11. CDR3 loop: CASSALAGGPLSTDTQYF. In DNA, the CDR3 is TGTGCCAGCAGCGCCCTAGCGGGAGGGCCCCTATCCACAGATACGCAGTATTTT.

The rearrangement uses TRBV10-2 and TRBJ2-1; the match to TRBD2 covers 9 bases. CDR3 size: 16 residues. CDR1 and CDR2 from the germline V gene are WSHSY and SAAADI. V dropped 7 bases and J dropped 5; count of bases not matched to a gene: 12. CDR3 in DNA: TGCGCCAGCAAAGAAGAAAGACTAGCGGAGGACAATGAGCAGTTCTTC. Amino acids: CASKEERLAEDNEQFF.

The chain has TRBV9 and TRBJ2-7; 8 nucleotides match TRBD2. This CDR3 has 15 residues. Looked up from germline, CDR1 is SGDLS and CDR2 is YYNGEE. V shed 3 bases and J 0 bases; nucleotides not matched to a gene: 5. CDR3 DNA sequence: TGTGCCAGCAGCGGCGGGGGGTCGAGCTCCTACGAGCAGTACTTC. It yields the protein CASSGGGSSSYEQYF.

This sequence joins TRBV6-6 and TRBJ2-7; maybe TRBD2 (6 bases). V was shortened by 0 bases and J by 2 bases, with 11 bases between the two germline ends. The CDR3 consists of 15 residues. Germline CDR1 MNHNY, CDR2 SVGAGI (reference sequence). The DNA for the CDR3 is TGTGCCAGCAGTTACTCGAATCGGGGGACCTACGAGCAGTACTTC. Its protein product is CASSYSNRGTYEQYF.

This chain links TRBV7-2 with TRBJ2-5, with unresolved D. The length of the CDR3 is 14 residues. V lost 4 bases and J lost 1, with 10 bases in between. Germline V gene data show CDR1 as SGHTA and CDR2 as FQGNSA. The CDR3 spells CASSSGWAQETQYF. DNA for the CDR3: TGTGCCAGCAGCTCCGGATGGGCCCAAGAGACCCAGTACTTC.

This clone has only a few counts. The rearrangement links TRBV15 to TRBJ2-3; TRBD2 is a possible D gene (5 bases). CDR3 size: 11 residues. Germline loops: CDR1 LNHNV, CDR2 YYDKDF (reference sequence). Trimming shortened V by 8 bases and J by 4 bases, and 7 bases separated the two germline ends. CDR3 residues: CATGAADTQYF. CDR3 bases: TGTGCCACCGGAGCGGCAGATACGCAGTATTTT.

The V call is TRBV10-3, the J call TRBJ1-5; D ambiguous. Trimming shortened V by 4 bases and J by 5 bases, and 9 bases separated the two germline ends. The length of the CDR3 is 13 residues. Per germline, CDR1 ENHRY and CDR2 SYGVKD. CDR3 nucleotide sequence: TGTGCCATCAGTGCGCGGGTATATCAGCCCCAGCATTTT. This translates into CAISARVYQPQHF.

This chain connects TRBV12-3 or TRBV12-4 to TRBJ1-2, with 7 positions matching TRBD1. The CDR3 is 13 amino acids. CDR3: CANRGPGNYGYTF. The CDR3 DNA reads as TGTGCTAACAGGGGCCCCGGGAACTATGGCTACACCTTC.

The J gene is TRBJ2-1, the V gene TRBV7-6; TRBD1 agrees at 9 bases. The germline V gene has CDR1 SGHVS and CDR2 FNYEAQ. The CDR3 spans 17 residues. V lost 5 bases, J lost 8 bases, and 16 bases stayed unmatched. CDR3 amino acids: CASSPSIGDRAVYEQFF. The CDR3 DNA is TGTGCCAGCAGCCCCTCCATAGGGGACAGGGCTGTATATGAGCAGTTCTTC.

J is TRBJ2-3 and V is TRBV9; 7 nucleotides line up with TRBD2. The trim removed 4 bases at V and 2 bases at J, leaving 16 bases unmatched. This CDR3 has 18 residues. Looked up from germline, CDR1 is SGDLS and CDR2 is YYNGEE. CDR3 loop: CASSPSPGRTRPTDTQYF. The DNA of the CDR3 is TGTGCCAGCAGCCCGTCCCCGGGCCGGACTAGGCCCACAGATACGCAGTATTTT.

The chain combines TRBV5-6 with TRBJ1-6; 10 nucleotides line up with TRBD1. Trimming at V came to 5 bases and at J to 9 bases, leaving 8 bases not matched to a gene. The CDR3 has 15 residues. CDR1 is SGHDT, CDR2 YYEEEE, per germline. The CDR3 DNA is TGTGCCAGCAGGGAGGGGACAGGGGTTTTTTCACCCCTCCACTTT. This codes for CASREGTGVFSPLHF. The full variable domain, completed using reference TRBV5-6 and TRBJ1-6, is DAGVTQSPTHLIKTRGQQVTLRCSPKSGHDTVSWYQQALGQGPQFIFQYYEEEERQRGNFPDRFSGHQFPNYSSELNVNALLLGDSALYLCASREGTGVFSPLHFGNGTRLTVT.

The V and J genes are TRBV14 and TRBJ2-5; a weak D match, TRBD1 (5 bases). This CDR3 has 14 amino acids. V was pared by 4 bases and J by 6 bases, with 15 bases between. CDR1 SGHDN and CDR2 FVKESK come from the germline V gene. CDR3 region: CASSPNPRVQTQYF. The DNA for the CDR3 is TGTGCCAGCAGCCCCAATCCCAGGGTGCAGACCCAGTACTTC. Based on the CDR3 plus reference TRBV14 and TRBJ2-5, the full variable domain is EAGVTQFPSHSVIEKGQTVTLRCDPISGHDNLYWYRRVMGKEIKFLLHFVKESKQDESGMPNNRFLAERTGGTYSTLKVQPAELEDSGVYFCASSPNPRVQTQYFGPGTRLLVL.

The chain is built from TRBV10-1 and TRBJ1-6, with TRBD1 matching 7 bases. The CDR3 sequence is 15 residues long. With 9 bases clipped from V and 0 bases from J, the junction kept 5 bases outside the gene matches. Germline CDR1 WNHNN, CDR2 SYGVQD (reference sequence). The CDR3 region has the DNA TGCGCCAGAATCAGGGGGAGCTCCTATAATTCACCCCTCCACTTT. Its translation: CARIRGSSYNSPLHF.

The chain employs TRBV5-1 and TRBJ2-7; D is possibly TRBD1 (6 bases). The V gene lost 3 bases and the J gene lost 1 base, with 14 bases spanning the gap. The CDR3 is made up of 15 amino acids. The germline gives CDR1 SGHRS, CDR2 YFSETQ. CDR3 sequence (DNA): TGCGCCAGCAGCTCCATACAGGGACGATCCTACGAGCAGTACTTC. Translated, it gives CASSSIQGRSYEQYF.

The V gene is TRBV5-1, the J gene TRBJ2-1; possible D gene TRBD1, 6 bases. Trimming took off 5 bases at V and 0 bases at J, with 12 bases between the two ends. Looked up from germline, CDR1 is SGHRS and CDR2 is YFSETQ. The CDR3 is 15 amino acids. This CDR3 reads CASRDRTSSYNEQFF. The DNA of the CDR3 is TGCGCCAGCAGAGACAGGACGAGCTCCTACAATGAGCAGTTCTTC.

J is TRBJ2-1 and V is TRBV29-1, with D perhaps TRBD2 (6 bases). This CDR3 has 13 residues. From germline, CDR1 is SQVTM and CDR2 ANQGSEA. The V end lost 7 bases, the J end lost 4 bases, and 14 bases lay between the germline ends. The CDR3, as DNA: TGCAGCGGCACGGGGGATGGATACAATGAGCAGTTCTTC. Its protein product is CSGTGDGYNEQFF.

The gene calls are TRBV25-1 and TRBJ1-5, with 10 nucleotides matching TRBD1. Germline-derived CDR1 and CDR2 are MGHDK and SYGVNS. V lost 9 bases and J lost 7; bases outside the gene matches: 6. The CDR3 loop spans 13 amino acids. The CDR3 here is CASAGTGEQPQHF. In DNA form, the CDR3 reads TGTGCCAGTGCCGGGACAGGGGAGCAGCCCCAGCATTTT.

The chain combines TRBV10-3 with TRBJ2-5; 10 nucleotides agree with TRBD2. V lost 8 bases and J lost 2; bases outside the gene matches: 5. Looked up from germline, CDR1 is ENHRY and CDR2 is SYGVKD. The CDR3 sequence is 14 residues long. DNA for the CDR3: TGTGCCATCGGTTTAGCGGGGGGACAAGAGACCCAGTACTTC. The encoded protein is CAIGLAGGQETQYF.

The chain couples TRBV11-2 to TRBJ1-1; D gene ambiguous. Germline V gene data show CDR1 as SGHAT and CDR2 as FQNNGV. Trimming took 6 bases from V and 4 from J, leaving 12 bases between them. The CDR3 extends over 13 amino acids. DNA for the CDR3: TGTGCCAGCAGTCGAGGCGCGGGCACTGAAGCTTTCTTT. Its protein is CASSRGAGTEAFF.

This chain links TRBV5-1 with TRBJ2-7; TRBD1 might be the D (6 bases). Germline loops: CDR1 SGHRS, CDR2 YFSETQ. The CDR3 runs to 15 residues. Deletions cut 5 bases from V and 6 bases from J, with 21 bases between. The CDR3 DNA is TGCGCCAGCAGGTTACGGCAGGGGAGCCTCAGCGAGCAGTACTTC. It yields the protein CASRLRQGSLSEQYF.

The V gene is TRBV7-2, the J gene TRBJ2-7; D may be TRBD2 (6 bases). There are 16 residues in the CDR3. Between the trimmed V and J ends, which lost 4 bases and 7 bases, there was a span of 23 bases. Germline values: CDR1 SGHTA, CDR2 FQGNSA. The CDR3 DNA is TGTGCCAGCAGCTATTGGGGGGTTCGGGAGACGGGAGAGCAGTACTTC. It specifies CASSYWGVRETGEQYF.

The chain employs TRBV28 and TRBJ2-1; 13 nucleotides match TRBD2. CDR1 is MDHEN and CDR2 is SYDVKM in the germline V gene. This CDR3 contains 16 residues. V was pared by 4 bases and J by 9 bases, with 9 bases of the junction left unmatched. The CDR3 protein is CASSSLTSGRFVEQFF. CDR3 sequence (DNA): TGTGCCAGCAGTTCTCTGACTAGCGGGAGGTTCGTTGAGCAGTTCTTC.

This chain connects TRBV7-2 to TRBJ2-1; possible D gene TRBD2, 5 bases. The CDR3 has 16 residues. Germline CDR1 and CDR2: SGHTA and FQGNSA. Trimming pared 2 bases from V and 0 bases from J, leaving 11 bases between. This CDR3 is CASSLLEGSSYNEQFF. The CDR3 DNA follows: TGTGCCAGCAGCTTACTCGAAGGGAGCTCCTACAATGAGCAGTTCTTC.